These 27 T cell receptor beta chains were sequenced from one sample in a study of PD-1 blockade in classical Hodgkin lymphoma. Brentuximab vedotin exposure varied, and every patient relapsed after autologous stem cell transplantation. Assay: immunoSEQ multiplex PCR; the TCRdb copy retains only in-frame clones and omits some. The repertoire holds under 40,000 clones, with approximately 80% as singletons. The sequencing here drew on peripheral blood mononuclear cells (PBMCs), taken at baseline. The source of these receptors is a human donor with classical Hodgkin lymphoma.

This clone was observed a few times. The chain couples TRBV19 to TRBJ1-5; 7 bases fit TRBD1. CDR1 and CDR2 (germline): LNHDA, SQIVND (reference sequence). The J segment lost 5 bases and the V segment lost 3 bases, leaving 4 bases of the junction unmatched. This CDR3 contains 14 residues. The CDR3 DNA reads TGTGCCAGTAGTATGGTCAGGGGGTATCAGCCCCAGCATTTT. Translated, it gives CASSMVRGYQPQHF.

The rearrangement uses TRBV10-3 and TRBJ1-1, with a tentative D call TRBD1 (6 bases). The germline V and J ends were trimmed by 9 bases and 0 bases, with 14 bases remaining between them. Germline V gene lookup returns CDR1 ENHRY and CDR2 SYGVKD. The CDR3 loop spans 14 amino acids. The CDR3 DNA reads TGTGCCATTAAGCCGGGACAACTGAACACTGAAGCTTTCTTT. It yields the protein CAIKPGQLNTEAFF.

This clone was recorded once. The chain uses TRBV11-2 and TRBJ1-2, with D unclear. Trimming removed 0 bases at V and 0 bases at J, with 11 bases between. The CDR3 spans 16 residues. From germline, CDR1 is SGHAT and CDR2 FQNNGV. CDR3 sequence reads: CASSLDGGSTNYGYTF. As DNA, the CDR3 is TGTGCCAGCAGCTTAGATGGAGGCAGTACTAACTATGGCTACACCTTC.

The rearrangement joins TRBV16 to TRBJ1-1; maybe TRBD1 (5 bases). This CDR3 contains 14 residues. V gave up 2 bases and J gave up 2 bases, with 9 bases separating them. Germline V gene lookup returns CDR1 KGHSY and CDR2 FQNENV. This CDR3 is CASSQQGVNTEAFF. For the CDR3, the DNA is TGTGCCAGCAGCCAACAGGGAGTTAACACTGAAGCTTTCTTT.

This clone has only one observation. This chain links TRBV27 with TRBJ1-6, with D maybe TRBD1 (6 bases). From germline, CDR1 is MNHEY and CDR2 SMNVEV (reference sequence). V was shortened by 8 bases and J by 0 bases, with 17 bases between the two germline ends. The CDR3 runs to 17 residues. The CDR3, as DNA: TGTGCCAGCGCCAAGGGGGATATGAGCTCCTATAATTCACCCCTCCACTTT. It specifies CASAKGDMSSYNSPLHF.

The CDR3: CASSPGIVSGNTIYF. The CDR3 nucleotides read TGTGCCAGCAGCCCGGGTATAGTCTCTGGAAACACCATATATTTT. The rearrangement uses TRBV11-3 and TRBJ1-3; D unclear. The V end was cut by 5 bases, the J end by 0 bases, with 11 bases between. This CDR3 is 15 amino acids long. Germline CDR1 reads SGHNT; CDR2 reads YENEEA.

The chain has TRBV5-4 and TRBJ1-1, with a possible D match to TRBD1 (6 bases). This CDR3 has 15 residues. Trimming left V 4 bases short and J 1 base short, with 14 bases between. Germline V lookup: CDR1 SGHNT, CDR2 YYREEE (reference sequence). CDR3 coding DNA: TGTGCCAGCAGCCCGGAGGGGGGAGGGAACACTGAAGCTTTCTTT. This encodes CASSPEGGGNTEAFF.

The CDR3 reads CASSLGLAGSTDTQYF. CDR3 in DNA: TGTGCCAGCAGCCTGGGACTAGCGGGGAGCACAGATACGCAGTATTTT. The chain links TRBV7-7 to TRBJ2-3; 13 bases are shared with TRBD2. The CDR3 is made up of 16 amino acids. CDR1 SSHAT and CDR2 FNYEAQ come from the germline V gene (reference sequence). Trimming took 5 bases from V and 0 from J; bases not matched to a gene: 2.

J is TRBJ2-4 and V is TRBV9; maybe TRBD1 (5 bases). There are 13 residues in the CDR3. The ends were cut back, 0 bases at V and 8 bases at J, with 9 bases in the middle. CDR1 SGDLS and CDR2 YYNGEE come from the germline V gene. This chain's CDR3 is CASSVGGRDIQYF. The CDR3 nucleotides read TGTGCCAGCAGCGTAGGGGGCCGAGACATTCAGTACTTC. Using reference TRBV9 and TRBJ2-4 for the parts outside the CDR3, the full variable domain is DSGVTQTPKHLITATGQRVTLRCSPRSGDLSVYWYQQSLDQGLQFLIQYYNGEERAKGNILERFSAQQFPDLHSELNLSSLELGDSALYFCASSVGGRDIQYFGAGTRLSVL.

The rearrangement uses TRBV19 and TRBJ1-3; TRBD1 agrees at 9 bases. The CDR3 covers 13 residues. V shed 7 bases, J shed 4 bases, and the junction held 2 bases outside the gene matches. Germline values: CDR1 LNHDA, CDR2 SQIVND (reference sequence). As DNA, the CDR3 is TGTGCCAGTATGGGGACAGGGGGAAACACCATATATTTT. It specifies CASMGTGGNTIYF.

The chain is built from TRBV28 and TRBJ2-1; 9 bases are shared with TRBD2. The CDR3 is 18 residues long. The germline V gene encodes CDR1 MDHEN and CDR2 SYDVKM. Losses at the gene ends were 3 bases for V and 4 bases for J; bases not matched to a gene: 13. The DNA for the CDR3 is TGTGCCAGCAGTTTCCTCATAGGGCTAGCGGGGAAATACAATGAGCAGTTCTTC. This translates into CASSFLIGLAGKYNEQFF.

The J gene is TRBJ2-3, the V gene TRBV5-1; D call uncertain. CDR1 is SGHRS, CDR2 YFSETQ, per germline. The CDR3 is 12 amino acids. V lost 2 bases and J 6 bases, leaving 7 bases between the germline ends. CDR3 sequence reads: CASSLNRDTQYF. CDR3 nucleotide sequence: TGCGCCAGCAGCTTAAATCGGGATACGCAGTATTTT.

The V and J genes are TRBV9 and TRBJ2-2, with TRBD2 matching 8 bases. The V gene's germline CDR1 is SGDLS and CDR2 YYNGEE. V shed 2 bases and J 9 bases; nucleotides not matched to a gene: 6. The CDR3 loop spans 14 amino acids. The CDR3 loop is CASSVDSGARELFF. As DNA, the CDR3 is TGTGCCAGCAGCGTGGATAGCGGGGCAAGGGAGCTGTTTTTT.

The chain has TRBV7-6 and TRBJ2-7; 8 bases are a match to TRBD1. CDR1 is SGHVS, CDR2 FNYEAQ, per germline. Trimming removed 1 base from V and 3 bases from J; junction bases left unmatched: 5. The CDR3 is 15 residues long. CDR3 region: CASSLDDRGVYEQYF. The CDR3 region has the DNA TGTGCCAGCAGCTTAGATGACAGGGGAGTCTACGAGCAGTACTTC.

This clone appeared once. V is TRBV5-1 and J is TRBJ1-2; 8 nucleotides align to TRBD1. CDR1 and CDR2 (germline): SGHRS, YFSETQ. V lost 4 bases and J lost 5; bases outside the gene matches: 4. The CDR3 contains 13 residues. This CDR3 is CASSIQGGYGYTF. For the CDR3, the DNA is TGCGCCAGCAGCATACAGGGGGGGTATGGCTACACCTTC.

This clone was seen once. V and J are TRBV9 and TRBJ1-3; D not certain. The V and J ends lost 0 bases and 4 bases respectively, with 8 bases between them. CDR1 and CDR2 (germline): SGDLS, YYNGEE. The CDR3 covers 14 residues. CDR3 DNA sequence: TGTGCCAGCAGCGTAGCCAGTGCCGGAAACACCATATATTTT. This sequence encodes CASSVASAGNTIYF.

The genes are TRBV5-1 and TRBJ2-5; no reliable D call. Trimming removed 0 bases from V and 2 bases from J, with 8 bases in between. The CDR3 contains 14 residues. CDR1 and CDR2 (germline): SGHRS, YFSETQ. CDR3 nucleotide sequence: TGCGCCAGCAGCTTGGGAGAGAGGCAAGAGACCCAGTACTTC. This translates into CASSLGERQETQYF.

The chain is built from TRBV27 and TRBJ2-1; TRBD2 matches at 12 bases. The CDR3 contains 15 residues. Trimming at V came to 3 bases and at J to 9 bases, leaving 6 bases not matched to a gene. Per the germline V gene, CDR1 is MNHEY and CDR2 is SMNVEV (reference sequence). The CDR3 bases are TGTGCCAGCAGTTTCTCTAGCGGGGGGGCAGGTGAGCAGTTCTTC. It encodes CASSFSSGGAGEQFF.

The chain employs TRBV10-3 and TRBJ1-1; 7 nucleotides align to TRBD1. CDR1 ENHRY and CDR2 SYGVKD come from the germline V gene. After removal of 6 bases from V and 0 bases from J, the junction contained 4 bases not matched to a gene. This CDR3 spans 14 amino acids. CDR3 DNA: TGTGCCATCAGAGCGGGACAGTTGAACACTGAAGCTTTCTTT. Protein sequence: CAIRAGQLNTEAFF.

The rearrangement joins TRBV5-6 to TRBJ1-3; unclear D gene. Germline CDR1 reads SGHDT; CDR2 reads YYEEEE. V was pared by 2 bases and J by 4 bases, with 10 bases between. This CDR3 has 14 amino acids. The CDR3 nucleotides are TGTGCCAGCAGCTTTGGTCGGACCGGAAACACCATATATTTT. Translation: CASSFGRTGNTIYF. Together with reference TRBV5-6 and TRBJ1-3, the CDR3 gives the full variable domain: DAGVTQSPTHLIKTRGQQVTLRCSPKSGHDTVSWYQQALGQGPQFIFQYYEEEERQRGNFPDRFSGHQFPNYSSELNVNALLLGDSALYLCASSFGRTGNTIYFGEGSWLTVV.

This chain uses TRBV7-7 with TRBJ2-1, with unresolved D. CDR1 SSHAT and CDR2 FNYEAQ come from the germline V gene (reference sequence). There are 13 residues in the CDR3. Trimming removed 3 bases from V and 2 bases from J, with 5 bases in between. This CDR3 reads CASSLSTYNEQFF. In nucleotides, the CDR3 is TGTGCCAGCAGCTTGAGCACCTACAATGAGCAGTTCTTC.

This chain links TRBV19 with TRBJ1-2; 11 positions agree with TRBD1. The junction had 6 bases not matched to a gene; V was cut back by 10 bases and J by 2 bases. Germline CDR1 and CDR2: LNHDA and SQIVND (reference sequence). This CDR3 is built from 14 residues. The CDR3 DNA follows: TGTGCCACCAAACGGGACAGGGGGAACTATGGCTACACCTTC. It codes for CATKRDRGNYGYTF.

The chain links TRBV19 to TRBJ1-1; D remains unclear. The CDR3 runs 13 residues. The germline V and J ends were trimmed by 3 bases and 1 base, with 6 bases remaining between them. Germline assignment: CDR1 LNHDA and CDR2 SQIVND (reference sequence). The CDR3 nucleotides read TGTGCCAGTAGTATGGTCGGGAACACTGAAGCTTTCTTT. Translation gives CASSMVGNTEAFF.

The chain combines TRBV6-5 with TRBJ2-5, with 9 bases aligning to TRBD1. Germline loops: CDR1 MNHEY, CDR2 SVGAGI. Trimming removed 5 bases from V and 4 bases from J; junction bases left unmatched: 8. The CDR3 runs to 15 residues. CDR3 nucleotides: TGTGCCAGCAGTCCCGGACAGGGGTTATCAGAGACCCAGTACTTC. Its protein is CASSPGQGLSETQYF.

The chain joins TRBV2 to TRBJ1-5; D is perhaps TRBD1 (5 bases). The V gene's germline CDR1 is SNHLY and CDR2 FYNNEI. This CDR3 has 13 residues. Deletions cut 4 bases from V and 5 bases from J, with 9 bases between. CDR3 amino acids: CASSGGLDQPQHF. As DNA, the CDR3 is TGTGCCAGCAGTGGGGGCCTCGATCAGCCCCAGCATTTT.

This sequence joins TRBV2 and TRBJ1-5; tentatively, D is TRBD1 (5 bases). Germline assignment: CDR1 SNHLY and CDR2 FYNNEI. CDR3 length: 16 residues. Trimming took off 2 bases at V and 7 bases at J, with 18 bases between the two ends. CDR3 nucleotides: TGTGCCAGCAGTGAAATGTGGGGTCAGGGCCTGCAGCCCCAGCATTTT. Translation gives CASSEMWGQGLQPQHF.

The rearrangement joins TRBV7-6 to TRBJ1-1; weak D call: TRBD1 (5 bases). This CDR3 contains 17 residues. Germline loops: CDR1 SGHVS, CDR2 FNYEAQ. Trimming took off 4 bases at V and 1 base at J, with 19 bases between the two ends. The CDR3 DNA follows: TGTGCCAGCAGCTCCCCAGGGATGAGGGACCCGAACACTGAAGCTTTCTTT. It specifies CASSSPGMRDPNTEAFF.